This T cell receptor (beta chain) was captured in a study of CD8 T cells in ankylosing spondylitis. This clonotype was detected ten times or more. Its antigen is still unknown. The CDR3 has 12 residues. The V segment lost 6 bases and the J segment 6 bases; nucleotides outside the gene matches: 2. Germline loops: CDR1 DFQATT, CDR2 SNEGSKA (reference sequence). Study conclusions and caveats: Disease-linked clones proved CD8+ and comparatively uncommon in peripheral blood.

TCRdb processed the 5' RACE reads anew with MiXCR; each CDR3 protein has one entry. The sample lists around 130,000 distinct CDR3 sequences, 6.5% to 9% occurring once. Input material: blood, either unsorted or a sorted T cell fraction (not recorded which). The chain carries TRBV20-1 and TRBJ2-1; 10 nucleotides align to TRBD1. This TCR derives from a male donor with ankylosing spondylitis or in good health (not recorded which). The CDR3 reads CSAWDRGNEQFF. The CDR3 DNA follows: TGCAGTGCGTGGGACAGGGGCAATGAGCAGTTCTTC.